This is a list of T cell receptor beta chains from one sample in a study of PD-L1 blockade in urothelial cancer. This table comes from immunoSEQ multiplex PCR, and its TCRdb copy is limited to in-frame clones, with some not included. The sample shows over 100,000 clones, approximately 84% of them seen only once. The input for sequencing was PBMCs, taken around atezolizumab (anti-PD-L1) treatment. Receptor source: a man between 45 and 60 years old with urothelial cancer. Both conserved end residues are part of each CDR3.

CASSWLASYEQYF	TRBV28	TRBJ2-7
CASSPARSNQPQHF	TRBV18	TRBJ1-5
CASSLAEGKFF	TRBV7-2	TRBJ2-1
CASRTSGSSYNEQFF	TRBV28	TRBJ2-1
CASSGGLAGNADIQYF	TRBV5-1	TRBJ2-4
CSVKLAGATTYNEQFF	TRBV29-1	TRBJ2-1
CATKPRQGYQNEQFF	TRBV28	TRBJ2-1
CASSLDGLVATDTQYF	TRBV5-1	TRBJ2-3
CASRPTPGGHQPQHF	TRBV6-5	TRBJ1-5
CASRAYYRTDTQYF	TRBV2	TRBJ2-3
CASSLLQYNSPLHF	TRBV7-9	TRBJ1-6
CASSMDTGLAYEQYF	TRBV27	TRBJ2-7
CASSLQGNNSPLHF	TRBV5-4	TRBJ1-6
CATKSRDRDYGYTF	TRBV19	TRBJ1-2
CASSLLGGNTGELFF	TRBV7-2	TRBJ2-2
CASKEGRGAFF	TRBV28	TRBJ1-1
CASSISQGNPEAFF	TRBV19	TRBJ1-1
CASSLASGINGRPNEQFF	TRBV6-9	TRBJ2-1
CASSELGQKNTEAFF	TRBV6-1	TRBJ1-1
CASSKTHSPLHF	TRBV28	TRBJ1-6
CAWSAGGTRSRSHEQYF	TRBV30	TRBJ2-7
CASSWTGPTDTQYF	TRBV27	TRBJ2-3
CAWGPPYRGYEQYF	TRBV30	TRBJ2-7
CASSQGMREFDEQYF	TRBV4-1	TRBJ2-7
CASSSRQGEGYTF	TRBV19	TRBJ1-2
CASSNRLKSSGNTIYF	TRBV5-6	TRBJ1-3
CASLAGGYNEQFF	TRBV2	TRBJ2-1
CASSQDRRSGWSNSPLHF	TRBV4-1	TRBJ1-6
CASSQTGTETQYF	TRBV18	TRBJ2-5
CASSPGDVLTDTQYF	TRBV7-2	TRBJ2-3
CASSLGGQSDPQETQYF	TRBV11-2	TRBJ2-5
CASSYRTGPYEQYF	TRBV6-6	TRBJ2-7
CASSLDRMTQADQYF	TRBV5-4	TRBJ2-5
CASSLELRVENTQYF	TRBV5-1	TRBJ2-3
CASRTSGRNSYNEQFF	TRBV27	TRBJ2-1
CAWSDQGGYQPQHF	TRBV30	TRBJ1-5
CASSLGTGDTGELFF	TRBV18	TRBJ2-2
CASSLSPGEYEQYF	TRBV18	TRBJ2-7
CAISESDRNYGYTF	TRBV10-3	TRBJ1-2
CASSLIAGAIDTQYF	TRBV4-1	TRBJ2-3
CASSRQGSSEAFF	TRBV5-4	TRBJ1-1
CASSTNYGGRVEQFF	TRBV19	TRBJ2-1
CASSPGTGGHPYSNQPQHF	TRBV18	TRBJ1-5
CASSPNNRAKGIQYF	TRBV19	TRBJ2-4
CSVVGGRGLDTQYF	TRBV29-1	TRBJ2-3
CASNLGTGKWEQYF	TRBV2	TRBJ2-7
CASSLGGTNTGELFF	TRBV5-1	TRBJ2-2
CASRERAANEQFF	TRBV7-9	TRBJ2-1
CASSFAPPTGTRGSGANVLTF	TRBV13	TRBJ2-6
CASSPSLLSTDTQYF	TRBV18	TRBJ2-3